The 21 T cell receptor beta chains given below trace back to one sample, sequenced in a study of T cell responses to AZD1222 COVID-19 vaccine. Some clones are missing from TCRdb's copy, which holds only in-frame ones; the method was immunoSEQ multiplex PCR. The sample has 150,000 to 200,000 clones; about 89% are singletons. Sequences were derived from peripheral blood, sampled 28 days after the second AZD1222 dose. The receptors stem from an adult who received the AZD1222 COVID-19 vaccine.

The chain carries TRBV28 and TRBJ1-1; D is undetermined. This CDR3 is 12 amino acids long. CDR1 and CDR2 from the germline V gene are MDHEN and SYDVKM. Trimming cost V 3 bases and J 3 bases, with 5 bases left between them. CDR3 in amino acids: CASSLVDTEAFF. CDR3 bases: TGTGCCAGCAGTTTGGTGGACACTGAAGCTTTCTTT.

The rearrangement joins TRBV11-3 to TRBJ2-5, with 9 bases fitting TRBD1. After removal of 5 bases from V and 1 base from J, the junction contained 8 bases not matched to a gene. CDR3 length: 16 residues. Germline V lookup: CDR1 SGHNT, CDR2 YENEEA. CDR3 nucleotide sequence: TGTGCCAGCAGCAAATTGACAGGGGGGCGCCAAGAGACCCAGTACTTC. Protein: CASSKLTGGRQETQYF.

This chain uses TRBV24-1 with TRBJ2-1; the D gene is possibly TRBD1 (7 bases). The CDR3 totals 17 residues. Germline V gives CDR1 KGHDR, CDR2 SFDVKD. V was pared by 3 bases and J by 3 bases, with 17 bases between. CDR3 sequence reads: CATSDVGRGQFYNEQFF. The CDR3 DNA follows: TGTGCCACCAGTGATGTGGGGCGGGGACAGTTCTACAATGAGCAGTTCTTC.

This clone was detected only once. This chain connects TRBV7-3 to TRBJ1-1, with TRBD1 matching over 8 bases. Germline CDR1 and CDR2: SGHTA and FQGTGA. The CDR3 extends over 14 amino acids. After removal of 6 bases from V and 8 bases from J, the junction contained 11 bases not matched to a gene. CDR3: CASSYSGGEQEAFF. In nucleotides, the CDR3 is TGTGCCAGCAGTTACTCAGGGGGCGAACAGGAAGCTTTCTTT.

The chain uses TRBV7-6 and TRBJ1-5; no reliable D call. Germline assignment: CDR1 SGHVS and CDR2 FNYEAQ. This CDR3 has 16 amino acids. V lost 5 bases and J 2 bases, leaving 16 bases between the germline ends. In nucleotides, the CDR3 is TGTGCCAGCAGCCAGACCCCGCTTGAGTGCAATCAGCCCCAGCATTTT. It yields the protein CASSQTPLECNQPQHF. Complete variable domain (other parts from reference TRBV7-6 and TRBJ1-5): GAGVSQSPRYKVTKRGQDVALRCDPISGHVSLYWYRQALGQGPEFLTYFNYEAQQDKSGLPNDRFSAERPEGSISTLTIQRTEQRDSAMYRCASSQTPLECNQPQHFGDGTRLSIL.

The J gene is TRBJ2-3, the V gene TRBV7-2, with D tentatively TRBD2 (6 bases). The CDR3 spans 13 residues. V shed 1 base and J shed 5 bases, with 7 bases lying between them. Germline CDR1 and CDR2: SGHTA and FQGNSA. The CDR3 region is CASSLVRGDTQYF. The CDR3 bases are TGTGCCAGCAGCTTAGTGCGGGGAGATACGCAGTATTTT. Filled out from reference TRBV7-2 and TRBJ2-3, the complete variable domain reads GAGVSQSPSNKVTEKGKDVELRCDPISGHTALYWYRQSLGQGLEFLIYFQGNSAPDKSGLPSDRFSAERTGGSVSTLTIQRTQQEDSAVYLCASSLVRGDTQYFGPGTRLTVL.

The rearrangement links TRBV30 to TRBJ1-4, with D maybe TRBD1 (6 bases). CDR3 length: 17 amino acids. With 1 base removed from V and 7 bases from J, the gap between germline ends came to 22 bases. The germline CDR1 and CDR2 sequences are GTSNPN and SVGIG (reference sequence). CDR3 DNA sequence: TGTGCCTGGAGTGCGTTTTGGGGGCAGGGGTTAGGTGAAAAACTGTTTTTT. This gives the protein CAWSAFWGQGLGEKLFF.

V gene TRBV4-1 combines with J gene TRBJ1-2; perhaps TRBD1 as D (6 bases). The CDR3 totals 17 residues. Germline-derived CDR1 and CDR2 are MGHRA and YSYEKL. Deletions cut 0 bases from V and 4 bases from J, with 18 bases between. The CDR3 coding sequence is TGCGCCAGCAGCCAAGAACCCAGGGGCGCTCTCTCCTATGGCTACACCTTC. This encodes CASSQEPRGALSYGYTF.

V gene TRBV19 combines with J gene TRBJ1-5, with a possible D match to TRBD1 (6 bases). The CDR3 loop spans 14 amino acids. CDR1 LNHDA and CDR2 SQIVND come from the germline V gene (reference sequence). V lost 3 bases and J lost 4, with 10 bases in between. This CDR3 is CASSIGGRNQPQHF. The CDR3 DNA follows: TGTGCCAGTAGTATCGGGGGGCGGAATCAGCCCCAGCATTTT.

The rearrangement joins TRBV7-9 to TRBJ2-1, with D possibly matching TRBD2 (6 bases). Germline values: CDR1 SEHNR, CDR2 FQNEAQ (reference sequence). The germline V and J ends were trimmed by 5 bases and 8 bases, with 13 bases remaining between them. CDR3 length equals 13 residues. CDR3 DNA: TGTGCCAGCAGCAAGGCGGGGATCGATGAGCAGTTCTTC. Encoded protein: CASSKAGIDEQFF.

The V gene is TRBV6-5, the J gene TRBJ2-1, with D maybe TRBD1 (6 bases). V gave up 5 bases and J gave up 8 bases, with 13 bases separating them. Germline loops: CDR1 MNHEY, CDR2 SVGAGI. The CDR3 sequence is 13 residues long. In DNA form, the CDR3 reads TGTGCCAGCAGTACCCGTGGGGGCGATGAGCAGTTCTTC. This translates into CASSTRGGDEQFF.

The V and J genes are TRBV9 and TRBJ2-5, with 12 nucleotides matching TRBD2. Trimming removed 6 bases from V and 3 bases from J; junction bases left unmatched: 3. CDR1 is SGDLS, CDR2 YYNGEE, per germline. This CDR3 region has 14 residues. CDR3 nucleotides: TGTGCCAGCACCCGGACTAGCGGGAAAGAGACCCAGTACTTC. This gives the protein CASTRTSGKETQYF.

The chain joins TRBV5-1 to TRBJ1-1; 10 nucleotides match TRBD1. Germline CDR1 reads SGHRS; CDR2 reads YFSETQ. The ends lost 4 bases at V and 4 bases at J; junction bases unmatched: 1. This CDR3 region has 13 residues. CDR3 DNA: TGCGCCAGCAGCCGGACAGGGGGCACTGAAGCTTTCTTT. Translated: CASSRTGGTEAFF.

The V call is TRBV19, the J call TRBJ1-1; D might be TRBD1 (5 bases). The CDR3 spans 14 residues. CDR1 LNHDA and CDR2 SQIVND come from the germline V gene (reference sequence). The V end was cut by 3 bases, the J end by 4 bases, with 12 bases between. CDR3 sequence: CASSIQGLSTEAFF. CDR3 nucleotides: TGTGCCAGTAGTATTCAGGGTCTTAGCACTGAAGCTTTCTTT.

The rearrangement joins TRBV7-3 to TRBJ2-3; 9 bases line up with TRBD1. Germline loops: CDR1 SGHTA, CDR2 FQGTGA. Trimming at V came to 5 bases and at J to 6 bases, leaving 9 bases not matched to a gene. CDR3 size: 15 residues. The CDR3 spells CASSGGQGFSDTQYF. In DNA form, the CDR3 reads TGTGCCAGCAGCGGGGGACAGGGATTCTCCGATACGCAGTATTTT.

DNA of the CDR3: TGTGCCAGCAGCTTAACTGCAGTCGAGACCCAGTACTTC. Translated: CASSLTAVETQYF. This chain uses TRBV7-9 with TRBJ2-5; D uncertain. Trimming took off 2 bases at V and 5 bases at J, with 9 bases between the two ends. The CDR3 sequence is 13 residues long. Germline loops: CDR1 SEHNR, CDR2 FQNEAQ (reference sequence).

The chain links TRBV30 to TRBJ1-1, with D possibly matching TRBD1 (6 bases). Germline CDR1 reads GTSNPN; CDR2 reads SVGIG (reference sequence). This CDR3 region has 15 residues. The V end was cut by 3 bases, the J end by 1 base, with 15 bases between. CDR3 in DNA: TGTGCCTGGAGCCGCATACAGGGTAGGAACACTGAAGCTTTCTTT. This sequence encodes CAWSRIQGRNTEAFF.

The sample holds one count of this clone. The gene calls are TRBV19 and TRBJ1-3, with D possibly TRBD1 on 5 matching bases. V lost 6 bases to trimming and J lost 0 bases, with 15 bases between them. Germline V gives CDR1 LNHDA, CDR2 SQIVND (reference sequence). The CDR3 sequence is 16 residues long. CDR3 in amino acids: CASRPFPRGSGNTIYF. The CDR3 DNA is TGTGCCAGTAGACCTTTCCCAAGGGGCTCTGGAAACACCATATATTTT.

V gene TRBV27 combines with J gene TRBJ1-6; 8 bases agree with TRBD1. The V segment lost 5 bases and the J segment 7 bases; nucleotides outside the gene matches: 1. The CDR3 is 13 residues long. CDR1 MNHEY and CDR2 SMNVEV come from the germline V gene (reference sequence). The CDR3 protein is CASSRQGNSPLHF. As DNA, the CDR3 is TGTGCCAGCAGTCGACAGGGGAATTCACCCCTCCACTTT.

The chain uses TRBV6-1 and TRBJ1-2; D gene uncertain. The CDR3 contains 14 residues. Germline loops: CDR1 MNHNS, CDR2 SASEGT. Trimming pared 0 bases from V and 4 bases from J, leaving 9 bases between. CDR3 nucleotide sequence: TGTGCCAGCAGTGAAGCGCTTGACTTCTATGGCTACACCTTC. This codes for CASSEALDFYGYTF.

The rearrangement uses TRBV28 and TRBJ1-5, with 9 bases matching TRBD1. The germline V gene encodes CDR1 MDHEN and CDR2 SYDVKM. The CDR3 runs 15 residues. V shed 3 bases, J shed 6 bases, and the junction held 6 bases outside the gene matches. CDR3 protein: CASSFIGTGIQPQHF. CDR3 in DNA: TGTGCCAGCAGTTTTATCGGGACAGGGATTCAGCCCCAGCATTTT. Full variable domain (rest looked up from reference TRBV28 and TRBJ1-5): DVKVTQSSRYLVKRTGEKVFLECVQDMDHENMFWYRQDPGLGLRLIYFSYDVKMKEKGDIPEGYSVSREKKERFSLILESASTNQTSMYLCASSFIGTGIQPQHFGDGTRLSIL.